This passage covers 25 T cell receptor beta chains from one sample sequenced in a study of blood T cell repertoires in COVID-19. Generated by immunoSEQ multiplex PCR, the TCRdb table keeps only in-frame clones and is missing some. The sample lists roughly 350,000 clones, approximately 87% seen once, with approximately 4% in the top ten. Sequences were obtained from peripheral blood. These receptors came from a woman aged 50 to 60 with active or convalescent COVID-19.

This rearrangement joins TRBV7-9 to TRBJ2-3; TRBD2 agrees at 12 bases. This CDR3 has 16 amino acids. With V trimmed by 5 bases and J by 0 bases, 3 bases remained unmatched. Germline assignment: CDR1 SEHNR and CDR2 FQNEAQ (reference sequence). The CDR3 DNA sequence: TGTGCCAGCAGCCCCGGACTAGCGGGAAGCACAGATACGCAGTATTTT. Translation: CASSPGLAGSTDTQYF.

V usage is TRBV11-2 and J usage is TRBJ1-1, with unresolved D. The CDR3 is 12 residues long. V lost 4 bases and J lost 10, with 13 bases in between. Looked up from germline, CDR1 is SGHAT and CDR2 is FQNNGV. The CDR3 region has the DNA TGTGCCAGCAGCTCGGGAGGGATGGCAGCTTTCTTT. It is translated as CASSSGGMAAFF.

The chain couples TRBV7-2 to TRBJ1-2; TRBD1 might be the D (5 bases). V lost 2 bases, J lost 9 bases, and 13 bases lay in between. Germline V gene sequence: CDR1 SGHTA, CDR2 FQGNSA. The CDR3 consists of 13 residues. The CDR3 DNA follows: TGTGCCAGCAGCTTATCTGTCGGGGGTAGCTACACCTTC. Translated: CASSLSVGGSYTF.

CDR3 loop: CASSQDPQYEQYF. The CDR3 DNA is TGTGCCAGCAGCCAAGACCCCCAGTACGAGCAGTACTTC. This chain uses TRBV4-2 with TRBJ2-7; no reliable D call. The V end lost 0 bases, the J end lost 4 bases, and 7 bases lay between the germline ends. Looked up from germline, CDR1 is LGHNA and CDR2 is YNFKEQ. This CDR3 spans 13 amino acids.

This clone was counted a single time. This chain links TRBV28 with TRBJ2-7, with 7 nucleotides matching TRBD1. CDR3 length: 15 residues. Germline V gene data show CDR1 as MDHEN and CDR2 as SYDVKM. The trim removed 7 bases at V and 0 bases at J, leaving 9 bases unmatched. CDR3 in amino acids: CASNELGQPSYEQYF. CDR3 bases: TGTGCCAGCAACGAGCTGGGACAGCCCTCCTACGAGCAGTACTTC.

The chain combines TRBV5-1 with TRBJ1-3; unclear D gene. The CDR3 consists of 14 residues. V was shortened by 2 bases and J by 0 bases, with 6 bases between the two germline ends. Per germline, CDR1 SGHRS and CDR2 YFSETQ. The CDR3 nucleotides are TGCGCCAGCAGCTTCGCCGGCTCTGGAAACACCATATATTTT. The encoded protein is CASSFAGSGNTIYF.

The CDR3 is CASSLLSGGDTQYF. CDR3 sequence (DNA): TGTGCCAGCAGCTTGCTGAGCGGGGGAGATACGCAGTATTTT. The V gene is TRBV7-9, the J gene TRBJ2-3; 8 positions match TRBD2. Unmatched junction bases numbered 4, after V lost 3 bases and J lost 5 bases. Germline V gene data show CDR1 as SEHNR and CDR2 as FQNEAQ (reference sequence). The CDR3 is 14 residues long.

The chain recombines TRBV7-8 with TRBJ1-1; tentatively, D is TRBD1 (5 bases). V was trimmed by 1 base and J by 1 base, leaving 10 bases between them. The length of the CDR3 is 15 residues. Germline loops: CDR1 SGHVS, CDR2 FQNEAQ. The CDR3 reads CASSLVRGRNTEAFF. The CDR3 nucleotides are TGTGCCAGCAGCTTAGTTAGGGGTAGGAACACTGAAGCTTTCTTT.

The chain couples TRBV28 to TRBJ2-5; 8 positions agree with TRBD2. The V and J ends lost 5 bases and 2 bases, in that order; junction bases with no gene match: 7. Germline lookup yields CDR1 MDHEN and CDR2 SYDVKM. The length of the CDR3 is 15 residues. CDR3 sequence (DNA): TGTGCCAGCAGTCCAACCCCGGGAGGGCAAGAGACCCAGTACTTC. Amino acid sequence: CASSPTPGGQETQYF. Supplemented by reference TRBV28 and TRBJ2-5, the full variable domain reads DVKVTQSSRYLVKRTGEKVFLECVQDMDHENMFWYRQDPGLGLRLIYFSYDVKMKEKGDIPEGYSVSREKKERFSLILESASTNQTSMYLCASSPTPGGQETQYFGPGTRLLVL.

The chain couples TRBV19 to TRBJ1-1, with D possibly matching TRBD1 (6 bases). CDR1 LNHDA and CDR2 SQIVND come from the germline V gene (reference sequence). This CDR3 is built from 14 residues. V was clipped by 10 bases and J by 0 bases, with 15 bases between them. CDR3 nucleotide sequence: TGTGCCACCCAGTGGGGGGGCCTGAACACTGAAGCTTTCTTT. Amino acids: CATQWGGLNTEAFF.

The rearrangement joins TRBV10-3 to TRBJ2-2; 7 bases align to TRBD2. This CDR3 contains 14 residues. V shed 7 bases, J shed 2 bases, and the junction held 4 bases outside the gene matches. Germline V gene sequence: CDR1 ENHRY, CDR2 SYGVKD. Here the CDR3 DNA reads TGTGCCATCACCGCTAGCGGCAACACCGGGGAGCTGTTTTTT. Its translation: CAITASGNTGELFF.

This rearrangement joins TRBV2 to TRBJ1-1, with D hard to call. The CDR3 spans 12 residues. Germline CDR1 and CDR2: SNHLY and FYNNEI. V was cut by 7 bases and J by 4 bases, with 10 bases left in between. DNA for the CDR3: TGTGCCAGCACCGGAGGGCCCACTGAAGCTTTCTTT. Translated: CASTGGPTEAFF. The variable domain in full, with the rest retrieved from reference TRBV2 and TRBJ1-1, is EPEVTQTPSHQVTQMGQEVILRCVPISNHLYFYWYRQILGQKVEFLVSFYNNEISEKSEIFDDQFSVERPDGSNFTLKIRSTKLEDSAMYFCASTGGPTEAFFGQGTRLTVV.

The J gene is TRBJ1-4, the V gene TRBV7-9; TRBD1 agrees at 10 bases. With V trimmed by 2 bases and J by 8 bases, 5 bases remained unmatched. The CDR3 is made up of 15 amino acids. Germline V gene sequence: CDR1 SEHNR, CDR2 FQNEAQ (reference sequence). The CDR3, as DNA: TGTGCCAGCAGCTTATTGGGACAGGGGACAGAAAAACTGTTTTTT. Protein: CASSLLGQGTEKLFF. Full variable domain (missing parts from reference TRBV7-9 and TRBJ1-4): DTGVSQNPRHKITKRGQNVTFRCDPISEHNRLYWYRQTLGQGPEFLTYFQNEAQLEKSRLLSDRFSAERPKGSFSTLEIQRTEQGDSAMYLCASSLLGQGTEKLFFGSGTQLSVL.

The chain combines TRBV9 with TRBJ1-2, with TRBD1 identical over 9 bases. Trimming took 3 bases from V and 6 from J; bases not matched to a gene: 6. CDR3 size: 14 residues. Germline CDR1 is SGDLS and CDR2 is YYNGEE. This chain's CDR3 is CASSDLQGAHGYTF. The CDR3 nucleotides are TGTGCCAGCAGCGACTTACAGGGGGCGCATGGCTACACCTTC.

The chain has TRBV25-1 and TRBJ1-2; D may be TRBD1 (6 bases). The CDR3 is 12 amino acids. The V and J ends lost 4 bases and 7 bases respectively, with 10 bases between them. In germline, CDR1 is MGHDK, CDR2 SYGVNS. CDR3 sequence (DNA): TGTGCCAGCAGTGGTCCAGGGGCTGGCTACACCTTC. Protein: CASSGPGAGYTF.

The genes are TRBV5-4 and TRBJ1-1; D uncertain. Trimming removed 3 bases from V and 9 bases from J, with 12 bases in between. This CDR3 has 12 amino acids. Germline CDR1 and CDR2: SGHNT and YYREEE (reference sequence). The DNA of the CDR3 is TGTGCCAGCAGCTCCATCGACACGCAAGCTTTCTTT. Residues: CASSSIDTQAFF.

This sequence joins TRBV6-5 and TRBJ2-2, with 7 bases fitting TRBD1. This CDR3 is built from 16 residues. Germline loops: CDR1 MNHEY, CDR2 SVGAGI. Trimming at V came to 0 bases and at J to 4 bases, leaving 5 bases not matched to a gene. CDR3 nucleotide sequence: TGTGCCAGCAGTTACTCGGTTGGACAGGTCACCGGGGAGCTGTTTTTT. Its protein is CASSYSVGQVTGELFF.

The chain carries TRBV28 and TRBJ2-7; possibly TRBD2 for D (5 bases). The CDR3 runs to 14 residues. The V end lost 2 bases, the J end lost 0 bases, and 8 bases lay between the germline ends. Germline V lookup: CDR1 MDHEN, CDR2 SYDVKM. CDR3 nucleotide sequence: TGTGCCAGCAGTTTAGAGGGCAGCTCCTACGAGCAGTACTTC. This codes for CASSLEGSSYEQYF.

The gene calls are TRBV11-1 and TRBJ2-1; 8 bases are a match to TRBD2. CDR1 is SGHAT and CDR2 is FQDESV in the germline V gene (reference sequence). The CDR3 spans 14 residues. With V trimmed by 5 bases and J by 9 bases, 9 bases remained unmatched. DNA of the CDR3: TGTGCCAGCAGCAGAGCGGGAGCCCACTCTGAGCAGTTCTTC. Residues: CASSRAGAHSEQFF.

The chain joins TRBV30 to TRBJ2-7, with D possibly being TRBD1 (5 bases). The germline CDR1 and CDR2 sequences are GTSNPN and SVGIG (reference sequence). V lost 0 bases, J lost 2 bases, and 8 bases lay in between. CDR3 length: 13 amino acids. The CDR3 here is CAWSVVTAYEQYF. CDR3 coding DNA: TGTGCCTGGAGTGTTGTGACAGCCTACGAGCAGTACTTC.

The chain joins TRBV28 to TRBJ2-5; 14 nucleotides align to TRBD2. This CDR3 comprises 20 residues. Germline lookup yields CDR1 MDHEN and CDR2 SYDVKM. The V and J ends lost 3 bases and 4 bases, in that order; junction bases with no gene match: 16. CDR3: CASSFGSFGLAGGEGETQYF. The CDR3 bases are TGTGCCAGCAGTTTTGGTAGTTTTGGACTAGCGGGAGGTGAGGGAGAGACCCAGTACTTC.

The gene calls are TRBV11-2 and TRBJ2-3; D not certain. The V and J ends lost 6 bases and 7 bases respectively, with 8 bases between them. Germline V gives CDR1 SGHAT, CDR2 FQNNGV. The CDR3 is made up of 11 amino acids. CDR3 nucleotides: TGTGCCAGCAGACAGTTTTATACGCAGTATTTT. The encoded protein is CASRQFYTQYF.

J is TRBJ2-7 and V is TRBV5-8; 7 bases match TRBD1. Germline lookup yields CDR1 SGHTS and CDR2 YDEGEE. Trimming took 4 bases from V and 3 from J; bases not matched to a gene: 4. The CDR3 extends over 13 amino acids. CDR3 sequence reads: CASSAGGFYEQYF. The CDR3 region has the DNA TGTGCCAGCAGCGCAGGGGGTTTCTACGAGCAGTACTTC.

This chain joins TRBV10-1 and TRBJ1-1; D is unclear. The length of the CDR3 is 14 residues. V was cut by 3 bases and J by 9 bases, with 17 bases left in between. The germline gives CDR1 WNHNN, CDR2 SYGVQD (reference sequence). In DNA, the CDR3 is TGCGCCAGCAGTGATGCCCCTTTATTCAGGCAAGCTTTCTTT. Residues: CASSDAPLFRQAFF.

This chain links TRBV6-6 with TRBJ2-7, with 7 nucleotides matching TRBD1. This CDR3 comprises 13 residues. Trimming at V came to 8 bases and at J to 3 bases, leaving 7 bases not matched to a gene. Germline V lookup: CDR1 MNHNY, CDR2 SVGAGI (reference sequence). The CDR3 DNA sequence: TGTGCCAGCCGGGACAGTAATGGCTACGAGCAGTACTTC. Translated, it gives CASRDSNGYEQYF.